This T cell receptor beta chain was profiled in a study of cytomegalovirus exposure and HLA in healthy donors. To note about this clone: The antigen remains unidentified.

Study-level findings and limits: Researchers reported that a few CMV-associated chains were confirmed in vitro as CMV antigen-specific. Despite most TCR sequences being rare, some public TCRs occurred in many donors.

Sequencing was performed with immunoSEQ multiplex PCR; in TCRdb, only in-frame clones are kept and a portion is missing. The sample has 100,000 to 150,000 clones, roughly 95% seen once; the top ten hold 1.5% to 2%. V gave up 7 bases and J gave up 4 bases, with 8 bases separating them. Germline V gene lookup returns CDR1 MDHEN and CDR2 SYDVKM. The CDR3 contains 12 residues. The specimen sequenced was PBMCs. The TCR comes from a man younger than 30 in good health and CMV-seronegative. The rearrangement links TRBV28 to TRBJ1-5; D is unclear. For the CDR3, the DNA is TGTGCCAGCATTTCTTTAAATCAGCCCCAGCATTTT. It codes for CASISLNQPQHF. The full variable domain, completed using reference TRBV28 and TRBJ1-5, is DVKVTQSSRYLVKRTGEKVFLECVQDMDHENMFWYRQDPGLGLRLIYFSYDVKMKEKGDIPEGYSVSREKKERFSLILESASTNQTSMYLCASISLNQPQHFGDGTRLSIL.